The following is a T cell receptor (beta chain) sequence with its context. The target antigen is unknown. The CDR3 runs 20 residues. The data were obtained in a study of Tregs in tolerant kidney transplant recipients. Study at large: CD4+CD25+CD127- cells came from approximately three-day belatacept mixed lymphocyte reactions, some with approximately five-day graft donor restimulation.

Measured with immunoSEQ multiplex PCR; TCRdb has only the in-frame clones, and not every one. In the table there are under 50,000 clones, 95% of which are singletons. Study outcomes and limitations: Tregs expanded with activated donor B cells seemed most donor-specific. Biological reproducibility was not directly addressed in this study. The small number of patients limits these findings pending further validation.

Sequencing was carried out using Tregs from blood cultured with allogeneic cells. The origin of this receptor is a human donor in good health. This chain connects TRBV12-2 to TRBJ2-1; the table's D call, TRBD2, was not checked against the DNA. TRBV12-2 is reported as a pseudogene. Here the CDR3 DNA reads TGTGCAAGTCGCTTAGCGCCGGGGGCGGGGGGGCCGCCCTCCTACAATGAGCAGTTCTTC. Translating it yields CASRLAPGAGGPPSYNEQFF.